This entry lists 18 T cell receptor beta chains sequenced from one sample in a study of blood T cell repertoires in COVID-19. Using immunoSEQ multiplex PCR, the repertoire was profiled, and TCRdb retains in-frame clones only, with some absent. The sample consists of 250,000 or so clones, roughly 88% of them appearing once. The sequenced sample was peripheral blood. These receptor sequences come from a woman aged 25 to 45 with COVID-19, enrolled during active disease.

This clone has only one observation. The V gene is TRBV5-6, the J gene TRBJ1-2; TRBD1 agrees at 9 bases. CDR3 length: 15 residues. With V trimmed by 4 bases and J by 4 bases, 8 bases remained unmatched. CDR1 and CDR2 from the germline V gene are SGHDT and YYEEEE. In DNA, the CDR3 is TGTGCCAGCAGCCGGACAGGGGATTGGGGCTATGGCTACACCTTC. Its translation is CASSRTGDWGYGYTF. Full variable domain (outside the CDR3, taken from reference TRBV5-6 and TRBJ1-2): DAGVTQSPTHLIKTRGQQVTLRCSPKSGHDTVSWYQQALGQGPQFIFQYYEEEERQRGNFPDRFSGHQFPNYSSELNVNALLLGDSALYLCASSRTGDWGYGYTFGSGTRLTVV.

The chain joins TRBV9 to TRBJ2-5; D is uncertain. V was clipped by 1 base and J by 2 bases, with 12 bases between them. CDR1 SGDLS and CDR2 YYNGEE come from the germline V gene. The CDR3 covers 15 residues. CDR3 DNA sequence: TGTGCCAGCAGCGTATCTCCTCAGAGGCAAGAGACCCAGTACTTC. Its translation is CASSVSPQRQETQYF.

This clone occurred once. V is TRBV27 and J is TRBJ2-5; the match to TRBD1 covers 12 bases. Per the germline V gene, CDR1 is MNHEY and CDR2 is SMNVEV (reference sequence). Trimming cost V 6 bases and J 9 bases; bases outside gene matches: 11. The CDR3 runs to 15 residues. The CDR3, as DNA: TGTGCCAGCAGGAAGATGAGGGACAGGGGGCTCTCCCAGTACTTC. Protein product: CASRKMRDRGLSQYF.

The V and J genes are TRBV19 and TRBJ2-2, with 8 nucleotides matching TRBD2. The CDR3 covers 16 residues. Germline V gene data show CDR1 as LNHDA and CDR2 as SQIVND (reference sequence). V shed 1 base and J 4 bases; nucleotides not matched to a gene: 5. The CDR3 DNA follows: TGTGCCAGTAGTATAGTGACGGGGGGGCGCACCGGGGAGCTGTTTTTT. Translated, it gives CASSIVTGGRTGELFF.

The chain joins TRBV28 to TRBJ2-7; 10 bases map to TRBD1. The V gene end was trimmed by 6 bases and the J gene end by 4 bases; junction bases not matched to a gene: 18. The CDR3 consists of 18 residues. Per germline, CDR1 MDHEN and CDR2 SYDVKM. The CDR3 region is CASSLGTGTGVLSYEQYV. For the CDR3, the DNA is TGTGCCAGCAGCCTCGGAACCGGGACAGGGGTTTTGAGTTACGAGCAGTACGTC.

The chain uses TRBV9 and TRBJ2-3; the match to TRBD2 covers 8 bases. The CDR3 contains 14 residues. CDR1 and CDR2 (germline): SGDLS, YYNGEE. The V gene end was trimmed by 5 bases and the J gene end by 0 bases; junction bases not matched to a gene: 2. This CDR3 is CASSSSGSTDTQYF. CDR3 sequence (DNA): TGTGCCAGCAGTTCTAGCGGGAGCACAGATACGCAGTATTTT.

This chain connects TRBV4-3 to TRBJ1-2; tentatively, D is TRBD1 (6 bases). The V end was cut by 2 bases, the J end by 8 bases, with 18 bases between. The length of the CDR3 is 15 residues. Germline values: CDR1 LGHNA, CDR2 YSLEER. CDR3 DNA sequence: TGCGCCAGCAGCCAAAGATCTGGGGCAGGGGAGGGCTACACCTTC. Its translation is CASSQRSGAGEGYTF.

This sequence joins TRBV6-5 and TRBJ2-1; TRBD1 might be the D (7 bases). The V and J ends lost 7 bases and 5 bases respectively, with 12 bases between them. From germline, CDR1 is MNHEY and CDR2 SVGAGI. The CDR3 loop spans 13 amino acids. CDR3 sequence: CASKGAGNNEQFF. CDR3 coding DNA: TGTGCCAGCAAGGGGGCGGGGAACAATGAGCAGTTCTTC.

The V call is TRBV11-3, the J call TRBJ2-3; perhaps TRBD1 as D (5 bases). The V end lost 1 base, the J end lost 3 bases, and 8 bases lay between the germline ends. Per the germline V gene, CDR1 is SGHNT and CDR2 is YENEEA. The CDR3 has 14 amino acids. Here the CDR3 DNA reads TGTGCCAGCAGCTTAGTACCAGGGACAGATACGCAGTATTTT. As protein: CASSLVPGTDTQYF.

The chain uses TRBV29-1 and TRBJ1-1; D ambiguous. CDR3 size: 11 residues. Trimming pared 7 bases from V and 3 bases from J, leaving 9 bases between. Germline V lookup: CDR1 SQVTM, CDR2 ANQGSEA. The CDR3 region is CSGTDDTEAFF. The DNA of the CDR3 is TGCAGCGGAACAGACGACACTGAAGCTTTCTTT. Together with reference TRBV29-1 and TRBJ1-1, the CDR3 gives the full variable domain: SAVISQKPSRDICQRGTSLTIQCQVDSQVTMMFWYRQQPGQSLTLIATANQGSEATYESGFVIDKFPISRPNLTFSTLTVSNMSPEDSSIYLCSGTDDTEAFFGQGTRLTVV.

Notes on this clone: A read error may account for a junction end that differs from germline. This chain connects TRBV7-2 to TRBJ2-1; D may be TRBD1 or TRBD2 (6 bases each). Germline CDR1 and CDR2: SGHTA and FQGNSA. This CDR3 spans 14 amino acids. CDR3 sequence (DNA): TGTGCCAGCACCTTAGGAGGGGGACCTAGAGAGCAGTTCTTC. As protein: CASTLGGGPREQFF.

V gene TRBV5-4 combines with J gene TRBJ2-5; D ambiguous. CDR3 length: 13 residues. Trimming took 1 base from V and 2 from J, leaving 6 bases between them. The germline gives CDR1 SGHNT, CDR2 YYREEE (reference sequence). The CDR3: CASSLTLQETQYF. The CDR3 bases are TGTGCCAGCAGCTTGACATTACAAGAGACCCAGTACTTC.

The rearrangement joins TRBV5-5 to TRBJ1-4; D is undetermined. Per the germline V gene, CDR1 is SGHKS and CDR2 is YYEKEE (reference sequence). The CDR3 is made up of 14 amino acids. Trimming left V 2 bases short and J 0 bases short, with 5 bases between. DNA of the CDR3: TGTGCCAGCAGCTTAAAGCCAACTAATGAAAAACTGTTTTTT. Protein: CASSLKPTNEKLFF.

The rearrangement uses TRBV4-2 and TRBJ2-1, with 9 bases that match TRBD1. This CDR3 is built from 15 residues. The germline gives CDR1 LGHNA, CDR2 YNFKEQ. With V trimmed by 4 bases and J by 2 bases, 3 bases remained unmatched. The chain's CDR3 is CASSPGQGPYNEQFF. CDR3 coding DNA: TGTGCCAGCAGCCCTGGACAGGGGCCCTACAATGAGCAGTTCTTC.

V gene TRBV27 combines with J gene TRBJ1-6, with 7 bases identical to TRBD1. Germline trimming cut 2 bases from V and 12 bases from J; bases unmatched to any gene: 13. This CDR3 comprises 16 residues. Germline CDR1 and CDR2: MNHEY and SMNVEV (reference sequence). The CDR3 spells CASSLGSGQILRPLHF. The CDR3, as DNA: TGTGCCAGCAGTTTAGGTTCGGGACAGATCCTGAGACCCCTCCACTTT.

This rearrangement joins TRBV5-4 to TRBJ2-3; D remains ambiguous. Germline-derived CDR1 and CDR2 are SGHNT and YYREEE (reference sequence). The CDR3 consists of 16 residues. Trimming removed 1 base at V and 0 bases at J, with 12 bases between. In nucleotides, the CDR3 is TGTGCCAGCAGCTTGATTCTGCCAGCGAGCACAGATACGCAGTATTTT. Translated, it gives CASSLILPASTDTQYF.

The chain recombines TRBV7-2 with TRBJ2-5; D remains ambiguous. V was shortened by 2 bases and J by 4 bases, with 5 bases between the two germline ends. The CDR3 has 12 residues. CDR1 is SGHTA, CDR2 FQGNSA, per germline. The CDR3 nucleotides are TGTGCCAGCAGCTTACTCAGAGAGACCCAGTACTTC. As protein: CASSLLRETQYF.

The J gene is TRBJ1-6, the V gene TRBV28, with D uncertain. The CDR3 extends over 14 amino acids. Germline assignment: CDR1 MDHEN and CDR2 SYDVKM. Deletions cut 4 bases from V and 5 bases from J, with 9 bases between. The CDR3 protein is CASSSATNNSPLHF. CDR3 bases: TGTGCCAGCAGTTCAGCGACCAATAATTCACCCCTCCACTTT. Based on the CDR3 plus reference TRBV28 and TRBJ1-6, the full variable domain is DVKVTQSSRYLVKRTGEKVFLECVQDMDHENMFWYRQDPGLGLRLIYFSYDVKMKEKGDIPEGYSVSREKKERFSLILESASTNQTSMYLCASSSATNNSPLHFGNGTRLTVT.